This T cell receptor beta chain appears in the sequencing data of a study of blood T cell repertoires in COVID-19. CDR3 length equals 12 residues. Per germline, CDR1 SGDLS and CDR2 YYNGEE. V was shortened by 6 bases and J by 0 bases, with 6 bases between the two germline ends. Assay: immunoSEQ multiplex PCR; the TCRdb copy retains only in-frame clones and omits some. The repertoire includes over 100,000 clones, just under 90% of them detected once, and about 1.1% sits in the top ten. Source material: peripheral blood. The origin of this receptor is a human donor in a cohort sampled during active COVID-19. This chain links TRBV9 with TRBJ1-2; D is unresolved. The CDR3, as DNA: TGTGCCAGCACCACAGCTAACTATGGCTACACCTTC. It specifies CASTTANYGYTF.